The 24 T cell receptor beta chains in this list originate from one sample, sequenced in a study of shared clonotypes between healthy human individuals. It was CD45RO-negative cells, positively selected for CCR7, that made up naive CD8 cells, with terminally differentiated effector memory CD45RA+ cells excluded. Clones were sequenced by immunoSEQ multiplex PCR, and TCRdb holds only the in-frame ones, with some missing. The sample carries more than 2 million clones, roughly 95% recorded once. The source material was naive CD8+ T cells from PBMCs. These receptors originate from a man in his late teens or twenties in good health. Some clones in this sample may be carry-over from other donors' samples.

The rearrangement links TRBV6-4 to TRBJ2-7; 9 bases fit TRBD1. V trimming: 5 bases; J trimming: 4 bases; junction bases outside the gene matches: 3. From germline, CDR1 is MRHNA and CDR2 SNTAGT. There are 13 residues in the CDR3. This CDR3 reads CASSLDRGYEQYF. CDR3 sequence (DNA): TGTGCCAGCAGTCTGGACAGGGGTTACGAGCAGTACTTC.

The CDR3 here is CASSPQTGVNTEAFF. CDR3 in DNA: TGTGCCAGTAGTCCCCAGACAGGGGTGAACACTGAAGCTTTCTTT. V usage is TRBV19 and J usage is TRBJ1-1, with 8 bases lining up with TRBD1. CDR1 and CDR2 from the germline V gene are LNHDA and SQIVND (reference sequence). The CDR3 has 15 amino acids. Germline trimming cut 5 bases from V and 0 bases from J; bases unmatched to any gene: 5.

The chain carries TRBV5-5 and TRBJ1-2, with a possible D match to TRBD1 (5 bases). Germline V CDR1 and CDR2: SGHKS, YYEKEE (reference sequence). V was shortened by 4 bases and J by 8 bases, with 18 bases between the two germline ends. This CDR3 comprises 14 residues. CDR3 coding DNA: TGTGCCAGCAGCCCCCGGGACGCAAGAAAAGGCTACACCTTC. Amino acids: CASSPRDARKGYTF.

The genes are TRBV5-1 and TRBJ2-5; D may be TRBD1 (6 bases). Per germline, CDR1 SGHRS and CDR2 YFSETQ. The length of the CDR3 is 14 residues. With 5 bases removed from V and 4 bases from J, the gap between germline ends came to 15 bases. CDR3 bases: TGCGCCAGCAGGCCCGGGACATCGGTAGAGACCCAGTACTTC. It is translated as CASRPGTSVETQYF. Full variable domain (missing parts from reference TRBV5-1 and TRBJ2-5): KAGVTQTPRYLIKTRGQQVTLSCSPISGHRSVSWYQQTPGQGLQFLFEYFSETQRNKGNFPGRFSGRQFSNSRSEMNVSTLELGDSALYLCASRPGTSVETQYFGPGTRLLVL.

The gene calls are TRBV27 and TRBJ2-7; D remains ambiguous. The CDR3 runs to 8 residues. Germline V gene lookup returns CDR1 MNHEY and CDR2 SMNVEV (reference sequence). CDR3 loop: CGPHEQYF. CDR3 sequence (DNA): TGTGGGCCCCACGAGCAGTACTTC.

The V gene is TRBV7-2, the J gene TRBJ2-3, with D perhaps being TRBD1 or TRBD2 (5 bases each). CDR1 is SGHTA, CDR2 FQGNSA, per germline. The CDR3 length is 16 residues. V was pared by 2 bases and J by 2 bases, with 14 bases between. As DNA, the CDR3 is TGTGCCAGCAGCTTAAATGGGGGAGCGCCCACAGATACGCAGTATTTT. It yields the protein CASSLNGGAPTDTQYF.

This clone appeared once. The genes are TRBV7-2 and TRBJ1-2; D may be TRBD1 (6 bases). In germline, CDR1 is SGHTA, CDR2 FQGNSA. Trimming cost V 3 bases and J 8 bases, with 19 bases left between them. This CDR3 spans 15 amino acids. The DNA of the CDR3 is TGTGCCAGCAGCTTCGGAACAGGGAAGGTCGAGGGCTACACCTTC. Translated: CASSFGTGKVEGYTF.

The chain is built from TRBV16 and TRBJ1-3; D possibly corresponds to TRBD1 (5 bases). Germline lookup yields CDR1 KGHSY and CDR2 FQNENV. Trimming removed 6 bases from V and 0 bases from J, with 15 bases in between. The CDR3 loop spans 16 amino acids. The CDR3 loop is CASSPTTVLSGNTIYF. The CDR3 DNA follows: TGTGCCAGCAGTCCAACGACAGTCCTCTCTGGAAACACCATATATTTT.

The V and J genes are TRBV19 and TRBJ2-2; a weak D match, TRBD1 (5 bases). The V gene's germline CDR1 is LNHDA and CDR2 SQIVND (reference sequence). Trimming cost V 3 bases and J 7 bases, with 12 bases left between them. This CDR3 is built from 14 residues. The CDR3 nucleotides read TGTGCCAGTAGTATTTCAGGGATGGGCGGGGAGCTGTTTTTT. Protein sequence: CASSISGMGGELFF. The variable domain in full, with the rest retrieved from reference TRBV19 and TRBJ2-2, is DGGITQSPKYLFRKEGQNVTLSCEQNLNHDAMYWYRQDPGQGLRLIYYSQIVNDFQKGDIAEGYSVSREKKESFPLTVTSAQKNPTAFYLCASSISGMGGELFFGEGSRLTVL.

About this clone: This sample includes further DNA sequences coding for the same CDR3. The rearrangement joins TRBV5-1 to TRBJ1-1; no reliable D call. The germline V gene encodes CDR1 SGHRS and CDR2 YFSETQ. Trimming removed 4 bases at V and 4 bases at J, with 5 bases between. This CDR3 comprises 11 residues. Written as DNA, the CDR3 is TGCGCCAGCAGCGCTGGCACTGAAGCTTTCTTT. It is translated as CASSAGTEAFF.

The gene calls are TRBV7-9 and TRBJ2-1, with 13 bases lining up with TRBD2. The CDR3 spans 15 residues. V was clipped by 6 bases and J by 4 bases; unmatched bases: 3. Germline assignment: CDR1 SEHNR and CDR2 FQNEAQ (reference sequence). This CDR3 is CASRLGLAGYNEQFF. The CDR3 region has the DNA TGTGCCAGCAGACTGGGACTAGCGGGATACAATGAGCAGTTCTTC.

The chain employs TRBV7-8 and TRBJ1-5, with 7 bases lining up with TRBD1. Germline values: CDR1 SGHVS, CDR2 FQNEAQ. This CDR3 is built from 15 residues. J lost 2 bases, V lost 4 bases, and 5 bases had no gene match. This chain's CDR3 is CASSWRGHGNQPQHF. CDR3 in DNA: TGTGCCAGCAGCTGGAGGGGGCATGGCAATCAGCCCCAGCATTTT.

As for this clone: The junction and the germline gene differ at one end; a read error may be behind it. V is TRBV28 and J is TRBJ2-7, with a tentative D call TRBD2 (6 bases). The V gene's germline CDR1 is MDHEN and CDR2 SYDVKM. The CDR3 contains 11 residues. The CDR3 sequence: CASSYAGTANF. The CDR3 nucleotides are TGTGCCAGCAGTTATGCCGGGACTGCCAACTTC. Combining the CDR3 with reference TRBV28 and TRBJ2-7 gives the whole variable domain DVKVTQSSRYLVKRTGEKVFLECVQDMDHENMFWYRQDPGLGLRLIYFSYDVKMKEKGDIPEGYSVSREKKERFSLILESASTNQTSMYLCASSYAGTANFGPGTRLTVT.

J is TRBJ1-5 and V is TRBV10-3, with a tentative D call TRBD1 (5 bases). V lost 0 bases and J lost 7, with 16 bases in between. Germline CDR1 ENHRY, CDR2 SYGVKD. The CDR3 has 16 residues. In nucleotides, the CDR3 is TGTGCCATCAGTGAGTCGCCGGGACCCTCGGGACAGCCCCAGCATTTT. Its protein is CAISESPGPSGQPQHF.

The V gene is TRBV7-9, the J gene TRBJ1-2, with 7 nucleotides matching TRBD1. This CDR3 region has 14 residues. Trimming at V came to 7 bases and at J to 4 bases, leaving 9 bases not matched to a gene. Germline CDR1 and CDR2: SEHNR and FQNEAQ (reference sequence). The CDR3 reads CASTSTGNSYGYTF. In nucleotides, the CDR3 is TGTGCCAGCACCTCGACAGGGAATTCCTATGGCTACACCTTC.

V and J are TRBV27 and TRBJ2-7; D possibly corresponds to TRBD1 (5 bases). Germline V gives CDR1 MNHEY, CDR2 SMNVEV (reference sequence). V shed 8 bases and J shed 2 bases, with 10 bases lying between them. The CDR3 covers 12 residues. The CDR3 sequence: CASGAGTYEQYF. In DNA, the CDR3 is TGTGCCAGCGGGGCCGGAACCTACGAGCAGTACTTC.

Only one count was recorded for this clone. J is TRBJ2-5 and V is TRBV5-4; D perhaps matches TRBD2 (5 bases). V was shortened by 0 bases and J by 0 bases, with 15 bases between the two germline ends. The CDR3 totals 17 residues. Germline loops: CDR1 SGHNT, CDR2 YYREEE (reference sequence). The CDR3 protein is CASSLAVLRGYQETQYF. For the CDR3, the DNA is TGTGCCAGCAGCTTGGCCGTTCTGCGAGGGTACCAAGAGACCCAGTACTTC.

V and J are TRBV6-1 and TRBJ1-5; D remains unclear. Germline assignment: CDR1 MNHNS and CDR2 SASEGT. Trimming left V 6 bases short and J 9 bases short, with 12 bases between. The CDR3 totals 12 residues. The CDR3 DNA reads TGTGCCAGCAGGGAGGGTGTACTGCCCCAGCATTTT. The encoded protein is CASREGVLPQHF.

V usage is TRBV7-6 and J usage is TRBJ2-1; TRBD2 agrees at 7 bases. The CDR3 sequence is 15 residues long. The germline CDR1 and CDR2 sequences are SGHVS and FNYEAQ. The V and J ends lost 1 base and 7 bases, in that order; junction bases with no gene match: 7. The CDR3 DNA is TGTGCCAGCAGCTTAGAGGCGGGAGTCGAAAATGAGCAGTTCTTC. Amino acid sequence: CASSLEAGVENEQFF.

This clone appeared a single time. The chain has TRBV28 and TRBJ2-5; D remains ambiguous. The length of the CDR3 is 13 residues. Germline CDR1 is MDHEN and CDR2 is SYDVKM. Trimming removed 5 bases at V and 5 bases at J, with 12 bases between. The DNA of the CDR3 is TGTGCCAGCAGTCCCCTGGATTATGAGACCCAGTACTTC. Translating gives CASSPLDYETQYF. Variable domain in full (rest from reference TRBV28 and TRBJ2-5): DVKVTQSSRYLVKRTGEKVFLECVQDMDHENMFWYRQDPGLGLRLIYFSYDVKMKEKGDIPEGYSVSREKKERFSLILESASTNQTSMYLCASSPLDYETQYFGPGTRLLVL.

J is TRBJ2-3 and V is TRBV7-9; 8 nucleotides align to TRBD1. This CDR3 spans 15 amino acids. Trimming at V came to 5 bases and at J to 2 bases, leaving 6 bases not matched to a gene. Looked up from germline, CDR1 is SEHNR and CDR2 is FQNEAQ (reference sequence). CDR3 sequence reads: CASSEVGQDTDTQYF. The CDR3 DNA follows: TGTGCCAGCAGCGAGGTGGGACAGGACACAGATACGCAGTATTTT.

This clone was seen just once. V is TRBV18 and J is TRBJ2-5; D assignment may be TRBD1 or TRBD2 (5 bases each). Trimming removed 0 bases from V and 4 bases from J, with 12 bases in between. Germline V gene lookup returns CDR1 KGHSH and CDR2 LQKENI. The CDR3 length is 15 residues. The CDR3 sequence is CASSPPGVATETQYF. In DNA form, the CDR3 reads TGTGCCAGCTCACCACCGGGGGTTGCGACAGAGACCCAGTACTTC.

The V and J genes are TRBV4-3 and TRBJ2-7, with 7 bases lining up with TRBD1. The CDR3 extends over 18 amino acids. After removal of 4 bases from V and 3 bases from J, the junction contained 18 bases not matched to a gene. Germline CDR1 is LGHNA and CDR2 is YSLEER. CDR3 residues: CASSPNIFSGQRVYEQYF. CDR3 sequence (DNA): TGCGCCAGCAGCCCCAACATCTTCTCGGGACAGCGAGTCTACGAGCAGTACTTC.

This chain links TRBV4-2 with TRBJ1-2; a possible D gene is TRBD1 (5 bases). The CDR3 length is 13 residues. Germline V gene data show CDR1 as LGHNA and CDR2 as YNFKEQ. Deletions cut 3 bases from V and 3 bases from J, with 8 bases between. The CDR3 loop reads CASSHGGDYGYTF. The DNA for the CDR3 is TGTGCCAGCAGCCACGGGGGGGACTATGGCTACACCTTC.